This TCR beta chain was sequenced in a study of T cells in localized non-small cell lung cancer. Study-level findings and limits: Sequencing was limited to one tumor region, leaving the possibility of heterogeneity open. Overall survival was longer when the density of T cells in the blood was higher. The highest T cell clonality was in uninvolved adjacent lung, above tumor. Appearances in adjacent lung were noted for a median approximately 50 of the top 100 tumor clones.

Profiling relied on immunoSEQ multiplex PCR, and the TCRdb table lists in-frame clones only, not all of them. The sample shows about 30,000 clones, nearly 90% of them seen only once. About this clone: The antigen is undetermined.

The starting material was peripheral blood, obtained before any cancer treatment. This TCR derives from a woman aged 35-70 years with stage I lung adenocarcinoma.

This CDR3 is CSVPLGQGLSYNEQFF. CDR3 bases: TGCAGCGTTCCCCTGGGACAGGGACTCTCCTACAATGAGCAGTTCTTC. The chain couples TRBV29-1 to TRBJ2-1; TRBD1 matches at 9 bases. CDR1 is SQVTM, CDR2 ANQGSEA, per germline. The trim removed 5 bases at V and 0 bases at J, leaving 8 bases unmatched. The CDR3 has 16 amino acids.